This section outlines one T cell receptor beta chain sequence together with its context. What it recognizes is unknown. This entry belongs to a study of T cell repertoires in cytomegalovirus infection. Overall study findings and caveats: Accumulated public TCR beta family frequency recognized individuals carrying CMV together with the relevant HLA.

TCRdb ran MiXCR on the reads and lists one entry per CDR3 protein. The table shows some 900,000 distinct CDR3 sequences, with 32% occurring only once. This TCR came from a human donor in good health (CMV status not recorded). Some clones in this sample may be carry-over from other donors' samples. The specimen comprised cultured CD8+ T cells from PBMCs, sampled from culture after CMV antigen stimulation.

The CDR3 DNA sequence: TGTGCCAGCAGTAGAAGGACAGCAGAGGATGGCTACACCTTC. It yields the protein CASSRRTAEDGYTF. V is TRBV12-3 or TRBV12-4 and J is TRBJ1-2; weak D call: TRBD1 (6 bases). The CDR3 has 14 amino acids. V was cut by 5 bases and J by 6 bases, with 16 bases left in between.